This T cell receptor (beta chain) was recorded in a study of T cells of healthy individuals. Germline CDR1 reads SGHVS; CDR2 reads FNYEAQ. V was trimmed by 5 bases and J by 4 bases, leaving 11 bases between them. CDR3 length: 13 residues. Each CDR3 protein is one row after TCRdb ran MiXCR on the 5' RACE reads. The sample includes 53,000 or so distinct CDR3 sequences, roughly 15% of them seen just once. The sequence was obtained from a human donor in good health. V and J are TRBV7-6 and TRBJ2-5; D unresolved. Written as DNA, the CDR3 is TGTGCCAGCAGCCTCGGAACTGCAGAGACCCAGTACTTC. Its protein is CASSLGTAETQYF.